This T cell receptor beta chain was recorded in a study of cytomegalovirus exposure and HLA in healthy donors. This CDR3 is 14 amino acids long. Trimming removed 9 bases at V and 3 bases at J, with 15 bases between. CDR1 is MNHNY and CDR2 is SVGAGI in the germline V gene (reference sequence). Remarks on this clone: Its matching antigen is unknown.

Study-wide results and limits: A missense variant in DCLRE1C was later tied to TCR beta V- and J-gene trimming.

Use of 60 Vbeta and 13 Jbeta primers characterized the PCR. Authors' analysis steps: Later work found 74 million or so unique TCR beta chains, with roughly 11 million shared. Sequencing was performed with immunoSEQ multiplex PCR; in TCRdb, only in-frame clones are kept and a portion is missing. The D gene and trimming were derived from the DNA, and the V and J assignments and clone size from that table. The table includes under 250,000 clones, more than 60% detected once. The sequenced material came from PBMCs. The chain joins TRBV6-6 to TRBJ2-1; TRBD2 might be the D (6 bases). The source of this sequence is a man aged 50-60 years in good health and CMV-seronegative. The CDR3 DNA sequence: TGTGCCAGTAGGTCAGGGACTGGCTACAATGAGCAGTTCTTC. It specifies CASRSGTGYNEQFF.